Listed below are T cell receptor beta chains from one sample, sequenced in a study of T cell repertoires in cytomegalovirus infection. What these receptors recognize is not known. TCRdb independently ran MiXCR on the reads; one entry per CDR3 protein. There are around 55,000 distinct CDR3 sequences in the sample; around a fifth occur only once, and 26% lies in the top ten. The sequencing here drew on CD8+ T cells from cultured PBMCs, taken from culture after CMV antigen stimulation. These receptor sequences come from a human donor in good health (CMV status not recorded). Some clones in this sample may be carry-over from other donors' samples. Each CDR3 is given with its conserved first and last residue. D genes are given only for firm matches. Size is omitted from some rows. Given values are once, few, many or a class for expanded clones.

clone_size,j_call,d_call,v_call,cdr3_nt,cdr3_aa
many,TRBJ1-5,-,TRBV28,TGTGCCAGCAGTTTATATTACGGAGGGGAAAATAGCAATCAGCCCCAGCATTTT,CASSLYYGGENSNQPQHF
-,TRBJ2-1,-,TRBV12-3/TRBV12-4,TGTGCCAACAGGGGGGGGACTTCGCATAGTGGTTTCTTC,CANRGGTSHSGFF
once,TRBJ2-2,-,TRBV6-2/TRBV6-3,TGTGCCAGCAGTTACCAGCGTTTCGGGGAGCTGTTTTTT,CASSYQRFGELFF
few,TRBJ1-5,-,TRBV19,TGTGCCAGTAGTATAGGAGGGACCTCAGGGCCCCAGCATTTT,CASSIGGTSGPQHF
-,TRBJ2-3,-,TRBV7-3,TGTGCCAGCAGCTTAGGGACTCCCACAGATACGCAGTATTTT,CASSLGTPTDTQYF
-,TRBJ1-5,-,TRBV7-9,TGTGCCAGCAGCTTATCTAACCAGCGGACTAATCAGCCCCAGCATTTT,CASSLSNQRTNQPQHF
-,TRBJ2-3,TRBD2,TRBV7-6,TGTGCCAGCAGCTTAGGTCGGGGGGGCGATACGCAGTATTTT,CASSLGRGGDTQYF
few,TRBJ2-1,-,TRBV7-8,TGTGCCAGCAGCTCCTACCTAGACTCCGGCAATGAGCAGTTCTTC,CASSSYLDSGNEQFF
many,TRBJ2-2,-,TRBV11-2,TGTGCCAGCAGCCCCCGGCCCCCAAGGACAGTCACCGGGGAGCTGTTTTTT,CASSPRPPRTVTGELFF
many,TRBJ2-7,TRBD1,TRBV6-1,TGTGCCGGGGGACAGGCTCCCTACGAGCAGTACTTC,CAGGQAPYEQYF
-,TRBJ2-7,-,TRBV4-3,TGCGCCAGCAGCCCGGGGGTAGGGGACTACGAGCAGTACTTC,CASSPGVGDYEQYF
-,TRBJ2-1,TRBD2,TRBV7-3,TGTGCCAGCAGCTTAAGCGGGAGGTCCTACAATGAGCAGTTCTTC,CASSLSGRSYNEQFF